This TCR beta chain was identified in a study of neurological immune-mediated disorders. Study observations and caveats: Phylogenetic grouping assigned the repertoires of 18 of 34 multiple sclerosis patients to one related-CDR3 cluster, which constitutes a possible signature.

Germline lookup yields CDR1 DFQATT and CDR2 SNEGSKA (reference sequence). The V and J ends lost 4 bases and 2 bases respectively, with 6 bases between them. The CDR3 spans 13 residues. This clonotype has only a few counts. Its antigen is not known. With 10-nucleotide random UMIs, 5'RACE was used to make the cDNA. TCRdb redid the calling of the 5' RACE reads with MiXCR, one entry per CDR3 protein. The repertoire consists of 45,000 to 50,000 distinct CDR3 sequences, with roughly 4.4% occurring once and the leading ten covering about 6%. The material sequenced was PBMCs. The sequence came from a woman aged 60-70 years with multiple sclerosis. This chain joins TRBV20-1 and TRBJ2-6, with D unclear. This chain's CDR3 is CSAKSPGANVLTF. Written as DNA, the CDR3 is TGCAGTGCTAAGAGCCCTGGGGCCAACGTCCTGACTTTC.